Detailed here is one T cell receptor beta chain. Sequencing used immunoSEQ multiplex PCR; TCRdb keeps in-frame clones, though not all of them. The table includes roughly 120,000 clones, roughly 80% detected once. These data come from a study of blood T cell repertoires in COVID-19. As for the study in general: T cells, B-cell-depleted T cells, or PBMCs provided the cDNA or gDNA that served as material.

The V end was cut by 2 bases, the J end by 0 bases, with 10 bases between. The germline V gene has CDR1 MNHEY and CDR2 SVGAGI. This CDR3 comprises 15 residues. The chain employs TRBV6-5 and TRBJ1-1, with D possibly matching TRBD1 (5 bases). The specimen sequenced was peripheral blood. This clonotype was sampled from a man aged 25-40 years with acute or convalescent COVID-19. CDR3 residues: CASSYGRTLNTEAFF. The CDR3 DNA reads TGTGCCAGCAGTTACGGGAGGACACTGAACACTGAAGCTTTCTTT.